This TCR beta chain was found in a study of identifying expanded T cells in peripheral blood (dated by TCRdb to 2018 to 2020). In terms of the full investigation: Technical replicates were generated by sequencing separate aliquots of the same genomic DNA pool, and four replicates were compared pairwise.

The immunoSEQ Assay, which uses bias-controlled multiplex PCR amplification of genomic DNA, was used to profile TCRbeta CDR3 regions. Per the authors' processing: The absolute abundance of each unique TCRbeta CDR3 region was quantified after sequences were collapsed and filtered. Two models were used to test differential abundance: a binomial model (Fisher-equivalent) and a beta-binomial model that adds time-dependent variance fitted from healthy donors. Clones with fewer than 5 combined templates were removed, and differential abundance was called for clones with a Benjamini-Hochberg FDR below 0.01. Using the form v = (b*log(k)+a)^2, the beta-binomial variance was modeled as a function of the total template count across the two samples. TCRdb holds this immuneACCESS table with in-frame rearrangements only. Some clones are missing; in checked studies, unresolved V genes explain under half, and the rest has no known cause. V, J and clone size are those of that table, while D and trimming were read from the DNA. The sample table records about 78,000 clones; about 83% of these occur just once. Of the sample, about 18% is held by the ten largest clones.

During the collection period, no infections or other immune events were recorded for the healthy donors. Time-dependent variance in a beta-binomial model of T-cell clone differential abundance was calibrated using healthy-donor blood repertoires as a training cohort. There were about 10 healthy donors in the training cohort, of whom 3 were female and 7 were male. An age range of about 29 to 65 years, with an average of approximately 43 years, was recorded for the donors. Whole blood, obtained from a commercial supplier, was collected from each healthy donor at three time points spaced around 13 days apart. For immunosequencing, genomic DNA was extracted from unsorted whole blood. Turning to this clone: The clone's antigen remains unknown. There are no base qualities to consult, and no much larger clone falls within one base.

General conclusions and limits of the study: Both the number of clones called differentially abundant and the false-positive rate were significantly reduced by the beta-binomial model across all healthy-donor time intervals. The authors expected biological variance in healthy repertoires might increase further over much longer intervals such as months to years. Around 1.3 differentially abundant clones were flagged by the binomial model between technical replicates, whereas about 15 and 18 were flagged over about two weeks and four weeks, respectively. Variance in clone template counts between roughly two-week samples significantly increased with total template count across all healthy donors.

V loses 5 bases at its end and J loses 2 bases; junction bases beyond the gene matches: 5. The cysteine opens and the phenylalanine closes a CDR3 of 14 amino acids. The sequence is cut down to CDR3 DNA, 42 bases in frame from base 1. The germline V gene (reference sequence) provides CDR1 MNHNY and CDR2 SVGAGI. Here the chain combines TRBV6-6 and TRBJ1-2, with 7 bases matching TRBD1. The clonotype originates from a person aged 18 to 75 in good health. The sequenced sample was blood. The CDR3 is CASSTTGQNYGYTF. The nucleotides are TGTGCCAGCAGTACAACGGGACAGAACTATGGCTACACCTTC.